This T cell receptor beta chain is drawn from a study of T cell responses to AZD1222 COVID-19 vaccine. The V and J ends lost 3 bases and 5 bases respectively, with 25 bases between them. The CDR3 totals 18 residues. Germline V gene data show CDR1 as SNHLY and CDR2 as FYNNEI. Repertoires were generated with immunoSEQ multiplex PCR, while TCRdb's copy carries only in-frame clones and drops some. The table has 150,000 to 200,000 clones, 85% to 95% seen once. The receptor's source is an adult who received the AZD1222 COVID-19 vaccine. The sequencing here drew on peripheral blood, taken 28 days after the second AZD1222 dose. J is TRBJ2-5 and V is TRBV2; D unclear. CDR3 region: CASSDPYSRRSHEETQYF. The CDR3 DNA reads as TGTGCCAGCAGTGACCCCTATAGTAGAAGATCGCATGAGGAGACCCAGTACTTC.